The following is a T cell receptor beta chain sequence with its context. As yet, its antigen is unknown. At one end, the junction sequence differs from germline, possibly due to a read error. Both previously described methods and listed TCR primers were employed to make bulk TCR libraries. Each CDR3 protein gets one entry after TCRdb re-called the PCR reads with MiXCR. The sample includes approximately 670,000 distinct CDR3 sequences, about 20% of them seen just once. This sample is part of a study of molecular identifiers for immune sequencing clone quantification. Study findings and constraints: Clones that had above 20 RNA copies took up over 99% of effector molecules but under 1% in naive cells.

The germline V gene has CDR1 DFQATT and CDR2 SNEGSKA (reference sequence). The CDR3 loop spans 13 amino acids. Sorting isolated naive CD8 T cells as CD8+CD4-CCR7+CD45RA+ events. The chain combines TRBV20-1 with TRBJ1-1; D perhaps matches TRBD1 (6 bases). The source material was naive CD8+ T cells from blood, with Jurkat cell RNA spiked in. Described subset: FACS-sorted CD8+CD4-CCR7+CD45RA+ naive T cells. The receptor's source is a human donor in good health. Some libraries in this study had Jurkat cell RNA spiked in. The CDR3 region is CSARDGRGTEASF. The CDR3 DNA follows: TGCAGTGCTAGAGATGGCAGGGGAACTGAAGCTTCCTTT.